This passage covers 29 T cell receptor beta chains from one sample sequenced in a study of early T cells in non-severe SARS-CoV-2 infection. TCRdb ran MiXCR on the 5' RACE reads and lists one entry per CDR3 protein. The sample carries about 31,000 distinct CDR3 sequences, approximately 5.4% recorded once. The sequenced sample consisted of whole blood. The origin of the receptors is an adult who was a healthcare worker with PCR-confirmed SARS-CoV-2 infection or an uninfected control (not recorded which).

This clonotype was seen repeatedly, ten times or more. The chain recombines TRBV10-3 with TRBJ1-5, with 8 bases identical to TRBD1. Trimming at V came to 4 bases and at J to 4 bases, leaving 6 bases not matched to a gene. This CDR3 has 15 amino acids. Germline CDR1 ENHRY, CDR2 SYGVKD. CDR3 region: CAISVGQGANQPQHF. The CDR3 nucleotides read TGTGCCATCAGTGTCGGACAGGGCGCAAATCAGCCCCAGCATTTT.

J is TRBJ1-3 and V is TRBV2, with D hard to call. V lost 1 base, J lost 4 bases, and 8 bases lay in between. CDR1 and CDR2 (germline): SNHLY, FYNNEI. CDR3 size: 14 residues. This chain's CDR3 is CASSEEDYGNTIYF. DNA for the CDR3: TGTGCCAGCAGTGAAGAGGATTACGGAAACACCATATATTTT.

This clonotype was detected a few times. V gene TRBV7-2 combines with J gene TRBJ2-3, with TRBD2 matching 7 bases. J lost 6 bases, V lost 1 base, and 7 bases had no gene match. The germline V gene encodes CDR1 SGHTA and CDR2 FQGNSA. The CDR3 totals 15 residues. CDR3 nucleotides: TGTGCCAGCAGCTTAGACGGGGGGAGATCGGATACGCAGTATTTT. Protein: CASSLDGGRSDTQYF.

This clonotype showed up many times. The CDR3 spells CASSVVGAPLHF. CDR3 in DNA: TGTGCCAGCAGCGTAGTTGGTGCACCCCTCCACTTT. This chain joins TRBV9 and TRBJ1-6; no reliable D call. The CDR3 is made up of 12 amino acids. In germline, CDR1 is SGDLS, CDR2 YYNGEE. The germline V and J ends were trimmed by 0 bases and 11 bases, with 6 bases remaining between them.

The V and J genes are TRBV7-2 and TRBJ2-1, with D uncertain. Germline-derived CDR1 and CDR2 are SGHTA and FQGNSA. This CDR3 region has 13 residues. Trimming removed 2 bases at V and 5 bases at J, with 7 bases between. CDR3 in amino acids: CASSLTIDNEQFF. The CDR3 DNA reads TGTGCCAGCAGCTTAACCATTGACAATGAGCAGTTCTTC.

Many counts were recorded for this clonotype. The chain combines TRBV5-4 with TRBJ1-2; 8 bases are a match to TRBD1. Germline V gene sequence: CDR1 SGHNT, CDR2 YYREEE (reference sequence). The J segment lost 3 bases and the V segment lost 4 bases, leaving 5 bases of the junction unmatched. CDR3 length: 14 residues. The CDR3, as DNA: TGTGCCAGCAGCACCGGGACAGGATACTATGGCTACACCTTC. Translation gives CASSTGTGYYGYTF.

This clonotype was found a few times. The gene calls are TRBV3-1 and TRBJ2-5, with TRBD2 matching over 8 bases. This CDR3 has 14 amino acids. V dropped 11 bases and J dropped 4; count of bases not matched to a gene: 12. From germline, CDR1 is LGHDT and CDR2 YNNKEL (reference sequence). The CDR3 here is CAVVERERRETQYF. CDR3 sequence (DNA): TGTGCCGTAGTTGAGCGGGAGAGGCGAGAGACCCAGTACTTC.

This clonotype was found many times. CDR3 bases: TGTGCCAGCAGTTTGATCTTCGGGACAGCCAAGCGAAGTGGCTACACCTTC. Protein product: CASSLIFGTAKRSGYTF. This sequence joins TRBV12-3 or TRBV12-4 and TRBJ1-2, with 7 nucleotides matching TRBD1. This CDR3 region has 17 residues. With 3 bases clipped from V and 7 bases from J, the junction kept 17 bases outside the gene matches.

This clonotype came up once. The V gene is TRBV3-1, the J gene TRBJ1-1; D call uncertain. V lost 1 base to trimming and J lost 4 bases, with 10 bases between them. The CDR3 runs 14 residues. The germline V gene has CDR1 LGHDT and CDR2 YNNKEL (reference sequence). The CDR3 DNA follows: TGTGCCAGCAGCCAAGCAGGATCCTCCACTGAAGCTTTCTTT. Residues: CASSQAGSSTEAFF.

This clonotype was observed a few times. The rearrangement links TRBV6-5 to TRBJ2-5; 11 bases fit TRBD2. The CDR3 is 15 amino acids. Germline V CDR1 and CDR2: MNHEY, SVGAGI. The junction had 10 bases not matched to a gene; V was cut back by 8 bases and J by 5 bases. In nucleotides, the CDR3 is TGTGCCAGCCAACTAGCGGGAGTTGGTAGCGAGACCCAGTACTTC. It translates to CASQLAGVGSETQYF.

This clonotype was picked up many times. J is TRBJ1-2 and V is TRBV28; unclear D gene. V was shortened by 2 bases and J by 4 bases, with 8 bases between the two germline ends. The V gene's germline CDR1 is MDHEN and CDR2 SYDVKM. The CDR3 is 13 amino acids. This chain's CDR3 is CASSLKSSYGYTF. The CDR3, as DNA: TGTGCCAGCAGTTTAAAGAGCTCCTATGGCTACACCTTC.

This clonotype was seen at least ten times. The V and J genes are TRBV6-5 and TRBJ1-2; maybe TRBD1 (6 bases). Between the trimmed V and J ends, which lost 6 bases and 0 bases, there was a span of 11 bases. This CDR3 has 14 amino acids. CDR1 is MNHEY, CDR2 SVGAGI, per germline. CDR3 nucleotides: TGTGCCAGCAGCCCAGGGACAACTAACTATGGCTACACCTTC. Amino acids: CASSPGTTNYGYTF.

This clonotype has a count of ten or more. The CDR3 sequence is CASSQEATGRTTEAFF. The CDR3 bases are TGCGCCAGCAGCCAAGAAGCGACAGGCCGTACCACTGAAGCTTTCTTT. This chain uses TRBV4-1 with TRBJ1-1; D is perhaps TRBD1 (6 bases). Germline assignment: CDR1 MGHRA and CDR2 YSYEKL. Trimming cost V 0 bases and J 4 bases, with 15 bases left between them. The CDR3 extends over 16 amino acids.

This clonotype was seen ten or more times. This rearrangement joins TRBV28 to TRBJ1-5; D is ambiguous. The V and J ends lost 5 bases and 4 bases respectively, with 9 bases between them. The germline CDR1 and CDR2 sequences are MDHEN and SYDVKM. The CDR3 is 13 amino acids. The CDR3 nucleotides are TGTGCCAGCAGTAGGGTTCGGAATCAGCCCCAGCATTTT. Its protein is CASSRVRNQPQHF. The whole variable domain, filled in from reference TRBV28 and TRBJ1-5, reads DVKVTQSSRYLVKRTGEKVFLECVQDMDHENMFWYRQDPGLGLRLIYFSYDVKMKEKGDIPEGYSVSREKKERFSLILESASTNQTSMYLCASSRVRNQPQHFGDGTRLSIL.

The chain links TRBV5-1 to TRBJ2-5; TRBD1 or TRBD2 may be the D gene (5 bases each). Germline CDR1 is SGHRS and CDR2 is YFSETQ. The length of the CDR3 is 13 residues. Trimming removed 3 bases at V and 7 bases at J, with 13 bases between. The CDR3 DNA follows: TGCGCCAGCAGCTCCGCAGGGAGCGTGACCCAGTACTTC. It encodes CASSSAGSVTQYF.

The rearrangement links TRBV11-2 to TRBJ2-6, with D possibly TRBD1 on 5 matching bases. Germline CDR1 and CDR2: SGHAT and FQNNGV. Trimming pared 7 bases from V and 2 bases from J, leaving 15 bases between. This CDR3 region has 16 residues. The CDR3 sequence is CASINRGRAGANVLTF. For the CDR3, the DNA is TGTGCCAGCATCAACCGTGGCAGGGCTGGGGCCAACGTCCTGACTTTC.

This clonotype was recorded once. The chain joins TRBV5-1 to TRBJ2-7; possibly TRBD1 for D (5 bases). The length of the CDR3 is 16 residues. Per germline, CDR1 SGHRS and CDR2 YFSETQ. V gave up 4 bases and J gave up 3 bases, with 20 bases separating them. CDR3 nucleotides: TGCGCCAGCAGCAGCGACGACAGTCGGGCTTACTACGAGCAGTACTTC. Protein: CASSSDDSRAYYEQYF. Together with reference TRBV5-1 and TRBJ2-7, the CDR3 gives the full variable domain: KAGVTQTPRYLIKTRGQQVTLSCSPISGHRSVSWYQQTPGQGLQFLFEYFSETQRNKGNFPGRFSGRQFSNSRSEMNVSTLELGDSALYLCASSSDDSRAYYEQYFGPGTRLTVT.

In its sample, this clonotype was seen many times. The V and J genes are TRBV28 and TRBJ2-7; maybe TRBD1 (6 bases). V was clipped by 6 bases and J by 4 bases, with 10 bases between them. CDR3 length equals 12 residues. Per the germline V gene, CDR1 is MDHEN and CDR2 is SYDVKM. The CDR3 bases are TGTGCCAGCAGGGTCAGGGGATACGAGCAGTACTTC. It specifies CASRVRGYEQYF.

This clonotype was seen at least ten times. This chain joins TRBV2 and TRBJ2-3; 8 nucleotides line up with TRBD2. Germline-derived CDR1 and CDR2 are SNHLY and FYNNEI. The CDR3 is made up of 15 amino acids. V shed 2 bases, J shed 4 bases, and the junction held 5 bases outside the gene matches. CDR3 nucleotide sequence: TGTGCCAGCAGTGAAAGCGGGAGAAGAGCAGATACGCAGTATTTT. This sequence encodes CASSESGRRADTQYF.

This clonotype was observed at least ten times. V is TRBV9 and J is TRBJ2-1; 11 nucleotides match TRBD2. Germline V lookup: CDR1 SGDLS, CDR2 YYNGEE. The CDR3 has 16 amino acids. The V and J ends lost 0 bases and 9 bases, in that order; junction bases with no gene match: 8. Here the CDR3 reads CASSVAALAGAGEQFF. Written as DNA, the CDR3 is TGTGCCAGCAGCGTAGCGGCACTAGCGGGAGCCGGTGAGCAGTTCTTC.

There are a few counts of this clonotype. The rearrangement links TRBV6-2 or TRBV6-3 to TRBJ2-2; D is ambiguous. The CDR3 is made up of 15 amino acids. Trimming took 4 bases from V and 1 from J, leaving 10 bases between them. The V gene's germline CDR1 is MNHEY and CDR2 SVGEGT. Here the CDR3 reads CASSLQSRNTGELFF. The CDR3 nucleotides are TGTGCCAGCAGTTTGCAGTCTCGGAACACCGGGGAGCTGTTTTTT.

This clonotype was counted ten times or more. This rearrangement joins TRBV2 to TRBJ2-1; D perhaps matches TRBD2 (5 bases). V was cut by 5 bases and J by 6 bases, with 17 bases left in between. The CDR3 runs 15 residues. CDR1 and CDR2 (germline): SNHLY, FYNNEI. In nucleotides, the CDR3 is TGTGCCAGCAGTTTTACTAGGGTCCTGGGCAATGAGCAGTTCTTC. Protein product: CASSFTRVLGNEQFF.

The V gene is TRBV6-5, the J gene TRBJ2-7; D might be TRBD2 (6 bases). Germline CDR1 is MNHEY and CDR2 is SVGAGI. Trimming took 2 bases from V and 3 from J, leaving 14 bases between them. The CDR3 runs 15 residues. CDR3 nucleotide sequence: TGTGCCAGCAGTTACGTGGGGGGATCAGTCTACGAGCAGTACTTC. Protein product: CASSYVGGSVYEQYF.

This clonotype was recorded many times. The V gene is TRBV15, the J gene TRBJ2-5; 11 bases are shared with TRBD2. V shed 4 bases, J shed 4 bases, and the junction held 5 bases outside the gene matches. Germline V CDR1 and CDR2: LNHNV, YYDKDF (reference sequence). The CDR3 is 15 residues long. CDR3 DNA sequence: TGTGCCACCAGCAAAGGTAGCGGGAGGGCAGAGACCCAGTACTTC. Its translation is CATSKGSGRAETQYF. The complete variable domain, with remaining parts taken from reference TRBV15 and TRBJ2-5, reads DAMVIQNPRYQVTQFGKPVTLSCSQTLNHNVMYWYQQKSSQAPKLLFHYYDKDFNNEADTPDNFQSRRPNTSFCFLDIRSPGLGDTAMYLCATSKGSGRAETQYFGPGTRLLVL.

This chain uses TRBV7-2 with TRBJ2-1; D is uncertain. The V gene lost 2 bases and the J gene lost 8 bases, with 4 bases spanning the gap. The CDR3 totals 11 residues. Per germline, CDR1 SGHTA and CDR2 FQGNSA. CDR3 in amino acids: CASSLIHEQFF. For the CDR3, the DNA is TGTGCCAGCAGCTTAATCCATGAGCAGTTCTTC.

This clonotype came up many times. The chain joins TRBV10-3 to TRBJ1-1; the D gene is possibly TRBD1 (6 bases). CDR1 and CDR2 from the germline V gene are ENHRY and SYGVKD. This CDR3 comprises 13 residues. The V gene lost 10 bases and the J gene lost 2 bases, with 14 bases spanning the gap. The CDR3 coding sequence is TGTGCCACCCAGGGGTTGGCTAACACTGAAGCTTTCTTT. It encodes CATQGLANTEAFF.

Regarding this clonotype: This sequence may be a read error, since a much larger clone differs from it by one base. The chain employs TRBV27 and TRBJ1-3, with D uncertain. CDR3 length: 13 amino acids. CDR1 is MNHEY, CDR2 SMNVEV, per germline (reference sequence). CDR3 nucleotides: TGTGCCAACAGTTTATCTAAGGGAAACACCATATATTTT. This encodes CANSLSKGNTIYF.

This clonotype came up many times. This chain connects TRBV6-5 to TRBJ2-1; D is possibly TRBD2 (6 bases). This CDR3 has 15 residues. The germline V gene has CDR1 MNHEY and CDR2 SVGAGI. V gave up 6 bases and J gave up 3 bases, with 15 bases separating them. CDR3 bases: TGTGCCAGCAGCACGAATCCGGACTACTACAATGAGCAGTTCTTC. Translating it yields CASSTNPDYYNEQFF.

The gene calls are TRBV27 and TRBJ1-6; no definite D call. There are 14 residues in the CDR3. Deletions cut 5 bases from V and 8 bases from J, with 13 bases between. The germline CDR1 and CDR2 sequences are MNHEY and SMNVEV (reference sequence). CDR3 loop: CASSLPYMDSPLHF. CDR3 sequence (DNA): TGTGCCAGCAGTCTCCCTTACATGGATTCACCCCTCCACTTT.